The 16 T cell receptor beta chains reported below all come from one sample, sequenced in a study of beta chain features in type 1 diabetes. Study results and limitations: Among all four CD4+ subsets, Type 1 diabetes patients had TCRB CDR3s that were moderately but significantly shorter.

Expressed TCRB transcripts were sequenced because the isolated RNA had all been reverse transcribed beforehand. Assay: immunoSEQ multiplex PCR; the TCRdb copy retains only in-frame clones and omits some. The data contain about 340,000 clones, approximately 9.9% of them singletons. These receptors' antigens are unknown. The sequencing input was central memory CD4+ T cells from blood. The receptors stem from a man aged 30 to 45 with type 1 diabetes.

For this clone: Other DNA sequences in this sample translate to the same CDR3. This sequence joins TRBV7-2 and TRBJ2-5; D remains unclear. The CDR3 spans 12 residues. V was trimmed by 1 base and J by 2 bases, leaving 2 bases between them. In germline, CDR1 is SGHTA, CDR2 FQGNSA. DNA for the CDR3: TGTGCCAGCAGCTTAGTTCAAGAGACCCAGTACTTC. Residues: CASSLVQETQYF.

In this sample, this clone turned up a few times. The chain combines TRBV5-1 with TRBJ1-6, with 8 bases matching TRBD1. J was trimmed by 10 bases and V by 5 bases; bases with no gene match: 8. There are 14 residues in the CDR3. Per the germline V gene, CDR1 is SGHRS and CDR2 is YFSETQ. CDR3 residues: CASSSGTGGSPLHF. CDR3 coding DNA: TGCGCCAGCAGTTCCGGGACAGGCGGATCACCCCTCCACTTT.

The chain carries TRBV30 and TRBJ1-4; TRBD1 agrees at 9 bases. V lost 4 bases to trimming and J lost 8 bases; unmatched junction nucleotides: 8. CDR3 length: 14 amino acids. Germline CDR1 reads GTSNPN; CDR2 reads SVGIG (reference sequence). CDR3 DNA sequence: TGTGCCTGGACGAGAGGGACAGGGTACGAAAAACTGTTTTTT. This translates into CAWTRGTGYEKLFF. The full variable domain, its missing parts supplied by reference TRBV30 and TRBJ1-4, is SQTIHQWPATLVQPVGSPLSLECTVEGTSNPNLYWYRQAAGRGLQLLFYSVGIGQISSEVPQNLSASRPQDRQFILSSKKLLLSDSGFYLCAWTRGTGYEKLFFGSGTQLSVL.

The chain has TRBV4-2 and TRBJ2-7; unclear D gene. The V end was cut by 0 bases, the J end by 4 bases, with 7 bases between. The CDR3 spans 13 residues. Germline lookup yields CDR1 LGHNA and CDR2 YNFKEQ. CDR3 sequence: CASSQETSYEQYF. CDR3 nucleotide sequence: TGTGCCAGCAGCCAAGAGACAAGTTACGAGCAGTACTTC.

This clone was counted a few times. The identical CDR3 is also encoded by other nucleotide sequences in the sample. This sequence joins TRBV30 and TRBJ1-1; D call uncertain. The CDR3 covers 13 residues. V was pared by 0 bases and J by 1 base, with 6 bases between. Looked up from germline, CDR1 is GTSNPN and CDR2 is SVGIG (reference sequence). CDR3 DNA sequence: TGTGCCTGGAGTGTATCTAGGAACACTGAAGCTTTCTTT. It translates to CAWSVSRNTEAFF.

The chain combines TRBV4-1 with TRBJ1-4; D ambiguous. Trimming left V 1 base short and J 14 bases short, with 8 bases between. The CDR3 has 11 amino acids. The V gene's germline CDR1 is MGHRA and CDR2 YSYEKL. The CDR3 loop is CASSQAGGLFF. The CDR3 DNA follows: TGCGCCAGCAGCCAAGCGGGAGGGCTGTTTTTT.

The chain couples TRBV25-1 to TRBJ1-1; D remains unclear. CDR3 length: 14 residues. The V gene's germline CDR1 is MGHDK and CDR2 SYGVNS. Deletions cut 5 bases from V and 4 bases from J, with 14 bases between. The CDR3 is CASSPGPQSTEAFF. The CDR3 nucleotides read TGTGCCAGCAGTCCTGGACCGCAGTCCACTGAAGCTTTCTTT.

The chain joins TRBV5-1 to TRBJ2-3; 10 positions agree with TRBD2. The CDR3 has 16 residues. J was trimmed by 4 bases and V by 8 bases; bases with no gene match: 13. The germline CDR1 and CDR2 sequences are SGHRS and YFSETQ. The CDR3 loop reads CASRGLAGASADTQYF. The CDR3 DNA reads TGCGCCAGTAGGGGGCTAGCGGGGGCCTCCGCAGATACGCAGTATTTT. Variable domain in full (rest from reference TRBV5-1 and TRBJ2-3): KAGVTQTPRYLIKTRGQQVTLSCSPISGHRSVSWYQQTPGQGLQFLFEYFSETQRNKGNFPGRFSGRQFSNSRSEMNVSTLELGDSALYLCASRGLAGASADTQYFGPGTRLTVL.

This clone occurred a few times. The chain joins TRBV6-5 to TRBJ1-2, with D uncertain. The V and J ends lost 8 bases and 7 bases respectively, with 14 bases between them. The germline V gene encodes CDR1 MNHEY and CDR2 SVGAGI. This CDR3 is built from 12 residues. CDR3 nucleotides: TGTGCCAGCGCCGTCCCTGCGGGTGGCTACACCTTC. Residues: CASAVPAGGYTF.

The V and J genes are TRBV6-5 and TRBJ1-6; tentative D call: TRBD1 (5 bases). The germline V gene encodes CDR1 MNHEY and CDR2 SVGAGI. This CDR3 region has 15 residues. Between the trimmed V and J ends, which lost 0 bases and 10 bases, there was a span of 13 bases. CDR3 sequence (DNA): TGTGCCAGCAGTTACTCGTCAGGGTACGGCTCACCCCTCCACTTT. Translating it yields CASSYSSGYGSPLHF.

The chain links TRBV9 to TRBJ2-2; the D gene is possibly TRBD2 (5 bases). V was pared by 1 base and J by 1 base, with 11 bases between. CDR1 SGDLS and CDR2 YYNGEE come from the germline V gene. The CDR3 sequence is 16 residues long. The CDR3 DNA is TGTGCCAGCAGCGTAACCGTTGCGGGGAACACCGGGGAGCTGTTTTTT. Its translation: CASSVTVAGNTGELFF.

The sample holds a few counts of this clone. The chain couples TRBV29-1 to TRBJ2-3, with a weak D call TRBD1 (5 bases). There are 14 residues in the CDR3. The ends were cut back, 4 bases at V and 2 bases at J, with 13 bases in the middle. Germline lookup yields CDR1 SQVTM and CDR2 ANQGSEA. DNA for the CDR3: TGCAGCGTTGTAGCTCAGGGAAACACAGATACGCAGTATTTT. Amino acids: CSVVAQGNTDTQYF.

Comment on this clone: In the same sample, other DNA sequences code for this CDR3. V is TRBV30 and J is TRBJ2-5; TRBD2 might be the D (6 bases). Trimming pared 3 bases from V and 4 bases from J, leaving 9 bases between. The CDR3 runs 12 residues. The V gene's germline CDR1 is GTSNPN and CDR2 SVGIG (reference sequence). The CDR3 sequence is CAWSPGVETQYF. For the CDR3, the DNA is TGTGCCTGGAGCCCGGGGGTAGAGACCCAGTACTTC.

The chain uses TRBV6-5 and TRBJ1-5; 8 positions match TRBD1. Germline-derived CDR1 and CDR2 are MNHEY and SVGAGI. The length of the CDR3 is 13 residues. V dropped 6 bases and J dropped 4; count of bases not matched to a gene: 2. Here the CDR3 reads CASSRQGNQPQHF. The CDR3 coding sequence is TGTGCCAGCAGCCGACAGGGGAATCAGCCCCAGCATTTT.

The CDR3 is CASSLVSRTDTQYF. CDR3 DNA: TGTGCCAGCAGCTTAGTGAGTCGAACAGATACGCAGTATTTT. The V and J genes are TRBV7-2 and TRBJ2-3; no clear D. CDR1 SGHTA and CDR2 FQGNSA come from the germline V gene. The ends were cut back, 1 base at V and 3 bases at J, with 8 bases in the middle. This CDR3 is 14 amino acids long.

The V and J genes are TRBV18 and TRBJ2-5, with a tentative D call TRBD1 (6 bases). Germline CDR1 KGHSH, CDR2 LQKENI. The length of the CDR3 is 14 residues. V dropped 3 bases and J dropped 5 bases, with 13 bases sitting between them. Here the CDR3 reads CASSPRQVSETQYF. DNA for the CDR3: TGTGCCAGCTCACCCAGACAGGTCTCGGAGACCCAGTACTTC.